The 5 T cell receptor beta chains given below trace back to one sample, sequenced in a study of cytomegalovirus exposure and HLA in healthy donors. PCR employed 60 Vbeta and 13 Jbeta primers. Method: immunoSEQ multiplex PCR; TCRdb's copy keeps in-frame clones and lacks some. The sample includes fewer than 110,000 clones, about 85% of them seen just once. Material for sequencing was PBMCs. The receptors shown here come from a man in his thirties or forties in good health and CMV-seronegative.

This chain links TRBV5-4 with TRBJ1-1; 12 bases are a match to TRBD1. The germline V gene has CDR1 SGHNT and CDR2 YYREEE (reference sequence). The J segment lost 8 bases and the V segment lost 1 base, leaving 6 bases of the junction unmatched. CDR3 size: 15 residues. The CDR3 protein is CASSLQGQGAGEAFF. In DNA form, the CDR3 reads TGTGCCAGCAGCTTGCAGGGACAGGGGGCGGGAGAAGCTTTCTTT.

The rearrangement uses TRBV13 and TRBJ2-3; maybe TRBD2 (5 bases). The CDR3 contains 16 residues. V lost 2 bases, J lost 2 bases, and 14 bases lay in between. CDR1 is PRHDT, CDR2 FYEKMQ, per germline (reference sequence). The CDR3 region is CASSLLGGPFTDTQYF. In nucleotides, the CDR3 is TGTGCCAGCAGCTTATTGGGCGGGCCGTTCACAGATACGCAGTATTTT.

This clone has a single count. The rearrangement uses TRBV9 and TRBJ2-5, with TRBD2 as a possible D gene (5 bases). The DNA end lines up better with TRBJ2-7; the J call may be wrong. This CDR3 has 14 residues. Germline-derived CDR1 and CDR2 are SGDLS and YYNGEE. The CDR3 region is CASSLFDRDYEQYF. CDR3 nucleotide sequence: TGTGCCAGCAGCCTCTTTGATCGGGACTACGAGCAGTACTTC.

V usage is TRBV10-2 and J usage is TRBJ1-5; possibly TRBD1 for D (5 bases). CDR1 and CDR2 (germline): WSHSY, SAAADI. V lost 6 bases to trimming and J lost 9 bases, with 9 bases between them. The CDR3 has 11 amino acids. CDR3 residues: CASRGGGPQHF. The CDR3 nucleotides read TGCGCCAGCAGGGGGGGTGGGCCCCAGCATTTT.

The chain couples TRBV6-5 to TRBJ2-3, with TRBD2 matching over 8 bases. CDR1 is MNHEY, CDR2 SVGAGI, per germline. V gave up 0 bases and J gave up 1 base; unmatched junction bases: 3. The CDR3 totals 16 residues. As DNA, the CDR3 is TGTGCCAGCAGTTACTCGCCAGCGGGGGGCACAGATACGCAGTATTTT. Protein: CASSYSPAGGTDTQYF.